In its sample, the clone carrying this T cell receptor (beta chain) was seen once. Antigen specificity is unknown. The study drew its donors from healthy HIV-negative adults without recent acute infections or vaccinations. Germline V gene lookup returns CDR1 SGHTA and CDR2 FQGNSA. The CDR3 is made up of 14 amino acids. V was shortened by 1 base and J by 6 bases, with 11 bases between the two germline ends. The data originate from a study of shared clonotypes between healthy human individuals. Study-wide background: Plates per donor: three CD4 naive, three CD4 memory, two CD8 naive, one CD8 memory. Whole-study findings and limits: Non-shared clonotypes displayed generation probabilities falling below those of clonotypes present in all four donors. The low donor count limited represented genetic and exposure-history diversity.

Sequenced by immunoSEQ multiplex PCR; TCRdb stores in-frame clones only, minus some. The table lists approximately 710,000 clones, about 90% of them singletons. V gene TRBV7-2 combines with J gene TRBJ2-3, with D maybe TRBD2 (5 bases). Sequencing was done on a sample of memory CD8+ T cells from PBMCs. Subset: CD45RO+ cells pooled with CCR7-negative TemRA cells. The origin of this receptor is a man younger than 35 in good health. Some clones in this sample may be carry-over from other donors' samples. The CDR3 bases are TGTGCCAGCAGCTTAGTTTTGGGAGCGGATACGCAGTATTTT. Encoded protein: CASSLVLGADTQYF.